The following is a TCR beta chain sequence with its context. Antigen: not known. Per donor there was one draw, yielding a blood sample of roughly 2.6 ml. Without any T cell sorting, total RNA was isolated from whole blood. This record belongs to a study of monozygotic twins with inflammatory bowel disease. The CDR3 has 15 amino acids. Germline V gives CDR1 SEHNR, CDR2 FQNEAQ (reference sequence). Study-wide points: For IBD, no single strong associated signal or clonotype was supported. Clonotype sharing was lower in IBD patients than healthy twins, most markedly with disease activity.

Each CDR3 protein gets one entry in TCRdb, which reprocessed the 5' RACE reads and gives no DNA. This table lists approximately 210,000 distinct CDR3 sequences. The sequence came from a human donor with ulcerative colitis or Crohn's disease, or a healthy co-twin of an affected twin (not recorded which). Sequenced material: blood. V usage is TRBV7-9 and J usage is TRBJ1-4; TCRdb indicates TRBD1, and absent DNA this call remains unverified. The chain's CDR3 is CASSTRQPRGEKLFF.